These 12 T cell receptor beta chains came from one sample sequenced in a study of blood T cell repertoires in COVID-19. Assay used: immunoSEQ multiplex PCR; TCRdb lists only in-frame clones, some missing. The sample records around 140,000 clones, around 90% being singletons. The specimen was peripheral blood. These receptors were collected from a human donor in a cohort sampled during active COVID-19.

V usage is TRBV5-6 and J usage is TRBJ1-1; perhaps TRBD1 as D (5 bases). Germline V gives CDR1 SGHDT, CDR2 YYEEEE. The CDR3 extends over 15 amino acids. The V gene lost 0 bases and the J gene lost 4 bases, with 13 bases spanning the gap. In DNA form, the CDR3 reads TGTGCCAGCAGCTTGGTCGGAGACAGAGCCACTGAAGCTTTCTTT. Translation: CASSLVGDRATEAFF. Full variable domain (outside the CDR3, taken from reference TRBV5-6 and TRBJ1-1): DAGVTQSPTHLIKTRGQQVTLRCSPKSGHDTVSWYQQALGQGPQFIFQYYEEEERQRGNFPDRFSGHQFPNYSSELNVNALLLGDSALYLCASSLVGDRATEAFFGQGTRLTVV.

This chain links TRBV19 with TRBJ2-6; TRBD1 might be the D (5 bases). Germline-derived CDR1 and CDR2 are LNHDA and SQIVND (reference sequence). The CDR3 runs 14 residues. Trimming pared 6 bases from V and 2 bases from J, leaving 8 bases between. CDR3 sequence: CASSSRAGANVLTF. As DNA, the CDR3 is TGTGCCAGTAGCTCCAGGGCTGGGGCCAACGTCCTGACTTTC.

CDR3 nucleotide sequence: TGTGCCAGCAGCTCCTCGGACAGGACAGATACGCAGTATTTT. Its translation is CASSSSDRTDTQYF. The chain joins TRBV5-4 to TRBJ2-3, with 7 positions matching TRBD1. The CDR3 length is 14 residues. Germline-derived CDR1 and CDR2 are SGHNT and YYREEE (reference sequence). V was clipped by 3 bases and J by 3 bases; unmatched bases: 4.

The chain is built from TRBV6-5 and TRBJ2-3, with D tentatively TRBD2 (5 bases). V gave up 2 bases and J gave up 1 base, with 10 bases separating them. There are 15 residues in the CDR3. Per germline, CDR1 MNHEY and CDR2 SVGAGI. The DNA of the CDR3 is TGTGCCAGCAGTTACGAAAGCGGAGGCACAGATACGCAGTATTTT. Amino acids: CASSYESGGTDTQYF.

In its sample, this clone was seen a few times. CDR3 DNA sequence: TGTGCCAGCAGCTCCGCGTGGAGCAATCAGCCCCAGCATTTT. The encoded protein is CASSSAWSNQPQHF. The chain has TRBV7-2 and TRBJ1-5; D uncertain. This CDR3 region has 14 residues. Germline V gene lookup returns CDR1 SGHTA and CDR2 FQGNSA. With 4 bases removed from V and 1 base from J, the gap between germline ends came to 8 bases.

The chain joins TRBV6-5 to TRBJ1-1; D is uncertain. The CDR3 is made up of 11 amino acids. Germline CDR1 MNHEY, CDR2 SVGAGI. V dropped 8 bases and J dropped 2 bases, with 6 bases sitting between them. The CDR3 nucleotides read TGTGCCAGCGTCAGTAACACTGAAGCTTTCTTT. It specifies CASVSNTEAFF.

V usage is TRBV18 and J usage is TRBJ1-3, with D possibly TRBD1 on 5 matching bases. Per the germline V gene, CDR1 is KGHSH and CDR2 is LQKENI. V was shortened by 4 bases and J by 0 bases, with 16 bases between the two germline ends. The CDR3 runs to 17 residues. The CDR3 region is CASSLSALGLSGNTIYF. The CDR3 DNA reads TGTGCCAGCTCACTGTCGGCCTTGGGACTCTCTGGAAACACCATATATTTT.

The V call is TRBV10-3, the J call TRBJ1-1, with unresolved D. Germline CDR1 ENHRY, CDR2 SYGVKD. The length of the CDR3 is 12 residues. The V gene lost 2 bases and the J gene lost 6 bases, with 7 bases spanning the gap. The CDR3 sequence: CAISEGGPEAFF. In DNA form, the CDR3 reads TGTGCCATCAGTGAGGGTGGGCCTGAAGCTTTCTTT.

The chain employs TRBV27 and TRBJ2-2; 14 bases fit TRBD2. From germline, CDR1 is MNHEY and CDR2 SMNVEV (reference sequence). The CDR3 has 18 residues. Germline trimming cut 5 bases from V and 0 bases from J; bases unmatched to any gene: 5. The CDR3, as DNA: TGTGCCAGCAGTCGCGGGACTAGCGGGGGAGCGAACACCGGGGAGCTGTTTTTT. Residues: CASSRGTSGGANTGELFF.

V and J are TRBV5-1 and TRBJ2-7, with a weak D call TRBD2 (6 bases). The V and J ends lost 3 bases and 0 bases respectively, with 16 bases between them. This CDR3 contains 16 residues. CDR1 and CDR2 (germline): SGHRS, YFSETQ. DNA for the CDR3: TGCGCCAGCAGCTCCCTCCCCCGCGGGGCCTCCTACGAGCAGTACTTC. Translated: CASSSLPRGASYEQYF.

This sequence joins TRBV29-1 and TRBJ2-2, with D tentatively TRBD2 (7 bases). The germline V gene encodes CDR1 SQVTM and CDR2 ANQGSEA. Trimming removed 4 bases from V and 6 bases from J, with 12 bases in between. The CDR3 is made up of 13 amino acids. This chain's CDR3 is CSVGRGGPGELFF. DNA for the CDR3: TGCAGCGTTGGCAGGGGAGGGCCCGGGGAGCTGTTTTTT.

This chain uses TRBV13 with TRBJ2-5; 10 bases match TRBD2. Germline V gene sequence: CDR1 PRHDT, CDR2 FYEKMQ (reference sequence). The ends lost 5 bases at V and 1 base at J; junction bases unmatched: 4. This CDR3 comprises 15 residues. Here the CDR3 reads CASSPGLAAQETQYF. CDR3 in DNA: TGTGCCAGCAGCCCCGGACTAGCGGCCCAAGAGACCCAGTACTTC.